The present T cell receptor (beta chain) was sequenced within a study of T cell responses to AZD1222 COVID-19 vaccine. Study-level information: Pooled in the analysis were second doses at about 4 or about 12 weeks.

As for this clone: The antigen remains undetermined.

Study-wide findings and caveats: Unmutated variant regions reportedly attract nearly half of all spike-specific TCRs. There were mostly white British donors and more females than males, and clonal diversity was possibly underestimated.

Data came from immunoSEQ multiplex PCR; TCRdb stores just in-frame clones and leaves some out. The repertoire has over 100,000 clones, just over 85% of them found once; the top ten carry approximately 20%. This CDR3 is built from 14 residues. Germline V gene data show CDR1 as SGHKS and CDR2 as YYEKEE (reference sequence). V gave up 3 bases and J gave up 4 bases, with 13 bases separating them. The material was peripheral blood, obtained on day 0 of AZD1222 vaccination. The chain is built from TRBV5-5 and TRBJ1-1; D unresolved. This clonotype was obtained from an adult in good health. Written as DNA, the CDR3 is TGTGCCAGCAGCTCCAGCAGCCCGCTCACTGAAGCTTTCTTT. The encoded protein is CASSSSSPLTEAFF. Full variable domain (missing parts from reference TRBV5-5 and TRBJ1-1): DAGVTQSPTHLIKTRGQQVTLRCSPISGHKSVSWYQQVLGQGPQFIFQYYEKEERGRGNFPDRFSARQFPNYSSELNVNALLLGDSALYLCASSSSSPLTEAFFGQGTRLTVV.